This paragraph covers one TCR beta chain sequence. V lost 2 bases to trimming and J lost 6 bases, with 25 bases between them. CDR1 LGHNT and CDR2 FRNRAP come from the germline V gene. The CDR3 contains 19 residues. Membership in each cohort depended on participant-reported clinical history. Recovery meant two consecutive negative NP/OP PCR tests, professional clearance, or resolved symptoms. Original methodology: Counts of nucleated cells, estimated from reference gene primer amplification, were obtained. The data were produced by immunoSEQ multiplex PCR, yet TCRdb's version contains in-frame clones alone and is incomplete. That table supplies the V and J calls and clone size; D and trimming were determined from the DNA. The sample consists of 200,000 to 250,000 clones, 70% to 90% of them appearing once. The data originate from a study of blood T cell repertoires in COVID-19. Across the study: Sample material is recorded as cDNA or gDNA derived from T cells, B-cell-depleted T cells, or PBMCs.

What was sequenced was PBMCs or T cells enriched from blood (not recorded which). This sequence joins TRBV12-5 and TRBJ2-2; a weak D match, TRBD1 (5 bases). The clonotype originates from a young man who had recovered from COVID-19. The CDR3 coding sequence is TGTGCTAGTGGTTTGTCGCAGGGTATCAGGATGAGTGGGCCCGGGGAGCTGTTTTTT. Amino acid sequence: CASGLSQGIRMSGPGELFF.